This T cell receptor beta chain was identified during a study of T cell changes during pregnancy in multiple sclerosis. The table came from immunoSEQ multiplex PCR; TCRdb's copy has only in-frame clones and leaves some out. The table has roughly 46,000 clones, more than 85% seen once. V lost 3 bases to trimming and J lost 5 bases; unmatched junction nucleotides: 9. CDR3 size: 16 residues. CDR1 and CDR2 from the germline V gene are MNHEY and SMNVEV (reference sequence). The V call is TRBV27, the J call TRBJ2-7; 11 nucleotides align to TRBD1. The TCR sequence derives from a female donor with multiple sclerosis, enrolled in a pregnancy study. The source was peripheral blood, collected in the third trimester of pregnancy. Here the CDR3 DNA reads TGTGCCAGCAGTTTTTTATTTTGGGACAGGGGGGACGAGCAGTACTTC. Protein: CASSFLFWDRGDEQYF.